This is a list of T cell receptor beta chains from one sample in a study of Graves' ophthalmopathy and Graves' hyperthyroidism. TCRdb reanalysed the multiplex PCR reads using MiXCR and keeps one entry per CDR3 protein. In the table there are about 210,000 distinct CDR3 sequences, 25% to 30% of which are singletons. The sample was peripheral blood. The receptors come from a man in his fifties with Graves' ophthalmopathy. Each CDR3 is given with its conserved first and last residue.

V gene	J gene	CDR3 length	CDR3 protein
TRBV20-1	TRBJ2-3	17	CSARDQGSGSFADTQYF
TRBV6-5	TRBJ1-1	15	CASSYAGGGDTEAFF
TRBV12-3/TRBV12-4	TRBJ1-5	13	CASSSRGDQPQHF
TRBV13	TRBJ2-5	16	CASSLGRLSGEETQYF
TRBV19	TRBJ2-7	12	CASSDSHYEQYF
TRBV19	TRBJ2-7	12	CASNQGGYEQYF
TRBV24-1	TRBJ2-5	16	CATSDSLGGYGETQYF
TRBV4-2	TRBJ2-2	17	CASSQEAQGILAGELFF
TRBV19	TRBJ2-2	17	CASSIVPLAANTGELFF
TRBV6-1	TRBJ2-7	14	CASRSTGGSYEQYF
TRBV19	TRBJ1-5	14	CASSVDRGRQPQHF
TRBV7-8	TRBJ1-6	17	CASRLTGASSYNSPLHF
TRBV20-1	TRBJ1-5	14	CSARVGGGLQPQHF
TRBV19	TRBJ1-2	15	CASTEGRGANYGYTF
TRBV2	TRBJ2-6	16	CASSADRNSGANVLTF
TRBV12-3/TRBV12-4	TRBJ2-7	13	CASSLTRGYEQYF
TRBV19	TRBJ1-5	13	CASSIDHRKPQHF
TRBV9	TRBJ1-1	12	CASSGRDTEAFF
TRBV11-2	TRBJ2-2	13	CASSPRVPGELFF
TRBV4-1	TRBJ2-2	15	CASSQDLGFTGELFF
TRBV28	TRBJ2-7	13	CASSHDRPYEQYF
TRBV20-1	TRBJ2-7	18	CSARERGLGEGVTHEQYF
TRBV4-3	TRBJ2-6	17	CASSPGTGASGANVLTF
TRBV6-5	TRBJ1-2	14	CASSITGGDYGYTF
TRBV2	TRBJ2-7	10	CASSVVEQYF
TRBV28	TRBJ2-7	15	CASSFQGPFSYEQYF
TRBV19	TRBJ1-1	15	CASRDGTGWYTEAFF
TRBV7-3	TRBJ2-2	13	CASSQLGTGELFF